This T cell receptor (beta chain) is drawn from a study of identical twins. Points from the study as a whole: Abundant cord blood beta clonotypes carried fewer insertions; memory repertoires showed none.

The length of the CDR3 is 14 residues. Trimming stripped 5 bases from V and 0 bases from J, with 11 bases between. The germline CDR1 and CDR2 sequences are LGHNA and YSLEER. With respect to this clonotype: What it binds is not known.

The authors used template switching to add a universal primer site and gave cDNA unique molecular identifiers. TCRdb called the 5' RACE reads again in MiXCR, with one record for every CDR3 protein. This sample has under 900,000 distinct CDR3 sequences; 15% to 20% occur once, and the top ten carry 10% to 15%. The data were also submitted as part of a second study, on T cells expressing NK-cell markers. As that study records: Dominant NKG2C+ clonotypes accounted for 1.0-7.0% of CD8+ T cells in more than five donors.

The source material was PBMCs. This TCR came from a woman aged 18-35 years in good health. V gene TRBV4-3 combines with J gene TRBJ2-7; perhaps D is TRBD1 or TRBD2 (5 bases each). The CDR3 nucleotides read TGCGCCAGCAGCGATTTGGGGGTCTCCTACGAGCAGTACTTC. Residues: CASSDLGVSYEQYF.